The entry below gives a single TCR beta chain sequence along with its context. The antigen is unknown. The entry originates in a study of PD-1 blockade in classical Hodgkin lymphoma. Germline assignment: CDR1 MDHEN and CDR2 SYDVKM. The CDR3 runs 20 residues. The V and J ends lost 5 bases and 4 bases, in that order; junction bases with no gene match: 22. The protocol was immunoSEQ multiplex PCR, while the TCRdb copy is restricted to in-frame clones and leaves out a portion. The table has 13,000 or so clones, 80% to 90% seen once. Broader study findings: Newly diagnosed and completely responding patients shared comparable baseline diversity.

Time point of the sample: cycle 4 day 1 (C4D1), after 6 weeks of nivolumab. Every single patient, without exception, relapsed after autologous stem cell transplantation, and brentuximab vedotin exposure varied. Best responses included complete response and partial response; otherwise, the best response was progressive disease. The J gene is TRBJ2-5, the V gene TRBV28, with TRBD2 matching over 10 bases. The sequences come from peripheral blood mononuclear cells (PBMCs), collected before the fourth cycle of nivolumab. The TCR was taken from a human donor with classical Hodgkin lymphoma. Here the CDR3 reads CASSPRRGAGGPGGIETQYF. The CDR3 DNA sequence: TGTGCCAGCAGTCCCCGACGGGGAGCGGGGGGGCCGGGTGGTATAGAGACCCAGTACTTC.